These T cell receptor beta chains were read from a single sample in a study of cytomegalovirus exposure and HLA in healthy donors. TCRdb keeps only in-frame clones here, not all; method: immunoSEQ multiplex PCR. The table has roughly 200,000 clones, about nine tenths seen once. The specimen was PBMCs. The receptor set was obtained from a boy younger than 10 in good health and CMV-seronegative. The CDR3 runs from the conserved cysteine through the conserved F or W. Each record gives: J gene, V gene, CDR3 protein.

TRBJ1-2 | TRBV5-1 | CASSDGTGFEGVYGYTF
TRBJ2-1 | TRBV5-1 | CASSWRIAEGNEQFF
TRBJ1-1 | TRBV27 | CASSFKGEGHTEAFF
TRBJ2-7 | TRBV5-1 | CASSLTPGQGAEQYF
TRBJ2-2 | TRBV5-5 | CASSFETAGELFF
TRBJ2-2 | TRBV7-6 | CASSLAGLAGDRTGELFF
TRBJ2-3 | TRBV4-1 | CASSQSWSGSTDTQYF
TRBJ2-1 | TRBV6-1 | CASSVSGTPNEQFF
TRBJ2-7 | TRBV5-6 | CASSSGLAGSHEQYF
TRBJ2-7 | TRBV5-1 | CASSFLSGVSSYEQYF
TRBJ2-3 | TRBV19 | CASSIPAGGVTDTQYF
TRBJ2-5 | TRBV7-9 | CASSSGEETQYF
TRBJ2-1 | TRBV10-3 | CAAGRVLRDNEQFF
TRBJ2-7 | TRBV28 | CASNHRGLAGVEQYF
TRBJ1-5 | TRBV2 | CASSTLDRVSQPQHF
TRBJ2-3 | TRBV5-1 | CASSLGLRGAGTDTQYF
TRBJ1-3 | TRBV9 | CASSTSITGGGDTIYF
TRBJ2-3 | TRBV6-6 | CASRSARGSGDTQYF
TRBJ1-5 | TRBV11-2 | CASSLMPRQPQHF
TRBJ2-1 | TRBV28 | CASSQLAVHRNEQFF
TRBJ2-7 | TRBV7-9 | CASSLETGLAGISYEQYF
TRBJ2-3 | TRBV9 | CASSDRTGDYTDTQYF
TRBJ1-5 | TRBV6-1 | CASSEAHGIGAGFNQPQHF
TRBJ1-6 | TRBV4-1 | CASSQELASTLHF
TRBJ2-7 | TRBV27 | CASSPLTSGSGQYEQYF
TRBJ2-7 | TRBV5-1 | CASSSEGRYEQYF
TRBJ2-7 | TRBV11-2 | CASSLDGLAGGPMGEQYF
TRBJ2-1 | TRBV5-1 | CASRPTGMGNEQFF
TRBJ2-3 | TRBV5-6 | CASSGTGGGTDTQYF
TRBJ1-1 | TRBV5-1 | CASSPFTGVGYTEAFF
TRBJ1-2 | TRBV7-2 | CASSFSGDNYGYTF
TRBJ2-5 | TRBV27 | CASRRGGETQYF